This passage covers 8 T cell receptor beta chains from one sample sequenced in a study of cytomegalovirus exposure and HLA in healthy donors. Both 60 Vbeta primers and 13 Jbeta primers went into the PCR. Profiled with immunoSEQ multiplex PCR; TCRdb holds only in-frame clones, not every one. In the table there are approximately 24,000 clones, 55% to 75% of which are singletons. The sample taken for sequencing was PBMCs. The receptors derive from a woman between 45 and 65 years old in good health and CMV-seronegative.

J is TRBJ1-6 and V is TRBV5-6, with a tentative D call TRBD1 (5 bases). The germline CDR1 and CDR2 sequences are SGHDT and YYEEEE. The length of the CDR3 is 14 residues. V was trimmed by 4 bases and J by 10 bases, leaving 15 bases between them. This chain's CDR3 is CASSTAQGYSPLHF. CDR3 DNA sequence: TGTGCCAGCAGCACGGCCCAGGGTTACTCACCCCTCCACTTT.

The V gene is TRBV7-2, the J gene TRBJ1-4, with D maybe TRBD1 (5 bases). Trimming stripped 5 bases from V and 8 bases from J, with 18 bases between. The CDR3 extends over 15 amino acids. CDR1 and CDR2 (germline): SGHTA, FQGNSA. The CDR3 bases are TGTGCCAGCAGCCGTCTACGAGGTGGGGGGGAAAAACTGTTTTTT. Encoded protein: CASSRLRGGGEKLFF.

This clone was counted a single time. The chain employs TRBV5-1 and TRBJ2-7, with 7 bases matching TRBD2. Germline trimming cut 4 bases from V and 0 bases from J; bases unmatched to any gene: 7. CDR3 size: 15 residues. The germline CDR1 and CDR2 sequences are SGHRS and YFSETQ. The CDR3 loop is CASSKAGTLSYEQYF. Here the CDR3 DNA reads TGCGCCAGCAGCAAAGCGGGGACTCTCTCCTACGAGCAGTACTTC. Using reference TRBV5-1 and TRBJ2-7 for the parts outside the CDR3, the full variable domain is KAGVTQTPRYLIKTRGQQVTLSCSPISGHRSVSWYQQTPGQGLQFLFEYFSETQRNKGNFPGRFSGRQFSNSRSEMNVSTLELGDSALYLCASSKAGTLSYEQYFGPGTRLTVT.

The count of this clone is one. This sequence joins TRBV2 and TRBJ1-2; D is uncertain. The CDR3 sequence is 15 residues long. Germline lookup yields CDR1 SNHLY and CDR2 FYNNEI. Trimming pared 3 bases from V and 0 bases from J, leaving 11 bases between. The CDR3 sequence: CASSERAGSNYGYTF. The CDR3 DNA is TGTGCCAGCAGTGAGAGGGCAGGTTCTAACTATGGCTACACCTTC. Full variable domain (missing parts from reference TRBV2 and TRBJ1-2): EPEVTQTPSHQVTQMGQEVILRCVPISNHLYFYWYRQILGQKVEFLVSFYNNEISEKSEIFDDQFSVERPDGSNFTLKIRSTKLEDSAMYFCASSERAGSNYGYTFGSGTRLTVV.

V is TRBV2 and J is TRBJ2-5, with 8 bases fitting TRBD1. The CDR3 is 15 amino acids. V shed 1 base and J 4 bases; nucleotides not matched to a gene: 5. Germline values: CDR1 SNHLY, CDR2 FYNNEI. The CDR3 reads CASSEEGTGGETQYF. The CDR3 DNA reads as TGTGCCAGCAGTGAAGAGGGAACAGGGGGAGAGACCCAGTACTTC.

V gene TRBV7-9 combines with J gene TRBJ2-7; 9 bases map to TRBD1. Trimming took 1 base from V and 2 from J; bases not matched to a gene: 3. The CDR3 runs 15 residues. Germline assignment: CDR1 SEHNR and CDR2 FQNEAQ (reference sequence). CDR3: CASSLGQGVAYEQYF. The CDR3 DNA reads as TGTGCCAGCAGCTTAGGACAGGGGGTAGCCTACGAGCAGTACTTC.

The chain combines TRBV5-1 with TRBJ2-7, with 7 positions matching TRBD1. From germline, CDR1 is SGHRS and CDR2 YFSETQ. This CDR3 has 15 residues. V dropped 4 bases and J dropped 0; count of bases not matched to a gene: 7. The CDR3 loop is CASSPQTGYSYEQYF. CDR3 nucleotide sequence: TGCGCCAGCAGCCCACAGACAGGGTACTCCTACGAGCAGTACTTC.

The CDR3 sequence: CASSPGGAGNNEQFF. The CDR3 nucleotides read TGTGCCAGCAGCCCCGGCGGGGCGGGGAATAATGAGCAGTTCTTC. The chain joins TRBV11-3 to TRBJ2-1; maybe TRBD2 (6 bases). The CDR3 consists of 15 residues. The germline gives CDR1 SGHNT, CDR2 YENEEA. V was shortened by 5 bases and J by 7 bases, with 18 bases between the two germline ends.